The T cell receptor (beta chain) described here comes from a study of T-cell reconstitution after alpha-beta-depleted transplantation in children. Preparing the TCRbeta library involved the use of unique molecular identifiers. TCRdb called the PCR reads again in MiXCR, with one record for every CDR3 protein. Of about half a million distinct CDR3 sequences detected, approximately 12% appear once; the ten largest clones hold about 5%. The V and J ends lost 0 bases and 3 bases respectively, with 12 bases between them. The germline V gene has CDR1 DFQATT and CDR2 SNEGSKA (reference sequence). This CDR3 region has 14 residues. This clonotype appeared a few times.

The sequence was obtained from a human donor who donated a stem cell graft to a child with combined immunodeficiency. The chain recombines TRBV20-1 with TRBJ2-7; D unresolved. Sequencing was performed on PBMCs from the stem cell graft donor, taken from the stem cell graft. CDR3 sequence (DNA): TGCAGTGCTAGAGATCCAGGTTGGATCTACGAGCAGTACTTC. This gives the protein CSARDPGWIYEQYF.